What follows are 23 T cell receptor beta chains derived from one specimen sequenced in a study of cytomegalovirus exposure and HLA in healthy donors. 60 Vbeta and 13 Jbeta primers were used in PCR. Sequencing used immunoSEQ multiplex PCR; TCRdb keeps in-frame clones, though not all of them. The sample consists of about 130,000 clones, 75% to 85% of them appearing once. The sample comprised PBMCs. Receptors originate from a man aged 50-59 years in good health and CMV-seronegative.

J is TRBJ2-2 and V is TRBV30; 8 bases line up with TRBD1. This CDR3 comprises 14 residues. Trimming at V came to 5 bases and at J to 6 bases, leaving 8 bases not matched to a gene. In germline, CDR1 is GTSNPN, CDR2 SVGIG (reference sequence). The CDR3, as DNA: TGTGCCTGGGGCGGACAGGGACCGGCCGGGGAGCTGTTTTTT. Translating it yields CAWGGQGPAGELFF. The variable domain in full, with the rest retrieved from reference TRBV30 and TRBJ2-2, is SQTIHQWPATLVQPVGSPLSLECTVEGTSNPNLYWYRQAAGRGLQLLFYSVGIGQISSEVPQNLSASRPQDRQFILSSKKLLLSDSGFYLCAWGGQGPAGELFFGEGSRLTVL.

The V gene is TRBV15, the J gene TRBJ2-1; TRBD2 might be the D (6 bases). Trimming shortened V by 6 bases and J by 7 bases, and 13 bases separated the two germline ends. Germline assignment: CDR1 LNHNV and CDR2 YYDKDF (reference sequence). This CDR3 spans 13 amino acids. The CDR3 sequence: CATSIGRGNEQFF. For the CDR3, the DNA is TGTGCCACCAGTATCGGACGGGGGAATGAGCAGTTCTTC.

This clone was detected a few times. The rearrangement links TRBV11-2 to TRBJ1-6, with 7 bases identical to TRBD1. The CDR3 has 17 amino acids. Germline lookup yields CDR1 SGHAT and CDR2 FQNNGV. The ends lost 6 bases at V and 9 bases at J; junction bases unmatched: 17. The CDR3 region has the DNA TGTGCCAGCAGTCACCTACAGGGGACCCTCTTGGGTTCACCCCTCCACTTT. This translates into CASSHLQGTLLGSPLHF.

The genes are TRBV9 and TRBJ2-3; the match to TRBD2 covers 10 bases. This CDR3 has 17 amino acids. Germline CDR1 is SGDLS and CDR2 is YYNGEE. V was pared by 0 bases and J by 0 bases, with 4 bases of the junction left unmatched. This chain's CDR3 is CASSVDIAGGSTDTQYF. The DNA of the CDR3 is TGTGCCAGCAGCGTAGATATAGCGGGGGGTAGCACAGATACGCAGTATTTT.

V is TRBV21-1 and J is TRBJ1-5; the table's D call, TRBD1, was not checked against the DNA. TRBV21-1 is tagged as a pseudogene. The CDR3 consists of 17 residues. DNA of the CDR3: TGTGCCAGCAGCAAAGGACCGACAGGGGGCTACCACCGGCCCCAGCATTTT. Protein: CASSKGPTGGYHRPQHF.

This chain uses TRBV15 with TRBJ2-7, with D possibly being TRBD2 (6 bases). The CDR3 has 16 residues. The germline V gene has CDR1 LNHNV and CDR2 YYDKDF (reference sequence). The germline V and J ends were trimmed by 0 bases and 2 bases, with 14 bases remaining between them. CDR3 nucleotide sequence: TGTGCCACCAGCAGAGATCTAAAGGAGGGTACCTACGAGCAGTACTTC. This gives the protein CATSRDLKEGTYEQYF.

The chain combines TRBV5-4 with TRBJ2-5; possible D gene TRBD2, 5 bases. The germline gives CDR1 SGHNT, CDR2 YYREEE (reference sequence). V was shortened by 1 base and J by 2 bases, with 6 bases between the two germline ends. This CDR3 contains 13 residues. The CDR3, as DNA: TGTGCCAGCAGCTTGCCGGGGCAAGAGACCCAGTACTTC. Translated, it gives CASSLPGQETQYF.

The chain uses TRBV19 and TRBJ2-7; 12 nucleotides align to TRBD1. Losses at the gene ends were 6 bases for V and 6 bases for J; bases not matched to a gene: 6. The CDR3 has 14 amino acids. Germline values: CDR1 LNHDA, CDR2 SQIVND (reference sequence). In DNA, the CDR3 is TGTGCCAGTAGGACCGGGACAGGGGGCGCCGAGCAGTACTTC. Translated, it gives CASRTGTGGAEQYF.

This chain links TRBV5-6 with TRBJ2-1, with 7 bases matching TRBD2. The CDR3 consists of 14 residues. Looked up from germline, CDR1 is SGHDT and CDR2 is YYEEEE. Trimming cost V 4 bases and J 9 bases; bases outside gene matches: 10. CDR3 DNA: TGTGCCAGCAGCAAAAGGGACGGCGGGGGTGAGCAGTTCTTC. Translated: CASSKRDGGGEQFF.

Only a few counts were recorded for this clone. The V call is TRBV5-6, the J call TRBJ2-5; 9 bases are a match to TRBD1. Germline values: CDR1 SGHDT, CDR2 YYEEEE. The V segment lost 4 bases and the J segment 5 bases; nucleotides outside the gene matches: 6. This CDR3 comprises 14 residues. CDR3 in amino acids: CASSAWTGDETQYF. The CDR3 nucleotides are TGTGCCAGCAGCGCCTGGACAGGGGACGAGACCCAGTACTTC.

V is TRBV19 and J is TRBJ1-5; D perhaps matches TRBD1 (5 bases). The CDR3 runs 15 residues. CDR1 LNHDA and CDR2 SQIVND come from the germline V gene (reference sequence). Deletions cut 7 bases from V and 0 bases from J, with 13 bases between. DNA for the CDR3: TGTGCCAGTACTCAGGGAACTTTTAGCAATCAGCCCCAGCATTTT. Its translation is CASTQGTFSNQPQHF.

V and J are TRBV6-6 and TRBJ1-3; D not certain. V shed 8 bases and J shed 0 bases, with 11 bases lying between them. Germline V gene sequence: CDR1 MNHNY, CDR2 SVGAGI (reference sequence). The CDR3 is 14 residues long. The CDR3 protein is CASGVGNSGNTIYF. CDR3 nucleotide sequence: TGTGCCAGCGGAGTTGGCAACTCTGGAAACACCATATATTTT.

This sequence joins TRBV7-9 and TRBJ2-5, with 9 bases aligning to TRBD1. The V gene's germline CDR1 is SEHNR and CDR2 FQNEAQ (reference sequence). CDR3 length: 13 residues. V dropped 4 bases and J dropped 4; count of bases not matched to a gene: 1. CDR3 in amino acids: CASSSGQGETQYF. The CDR3 DNA sequence: TGTGCCAGCAGCTCGGGACAGGGAGAGACCCAGTACTTC.

A note on this clone: Its ends do not fully match the called genes, so a read error is possible. The same CDR3 arises from other DNA sequences in this sample as well. The CDR3 coding sequence is TGCGCCAGCAGTGAATCCATGAACACTGAAGCTTTCTTT. Its translation: CASSESMNTEAFF. J is TRBJ1-1 and V is TRBV6-4; the D is unclear. The V gene's germline CDR1 is MRHNA and CDR2 SNTAGT. This CDR3 has 13 amino acids.

The CDR3 protein is CASSWAGGAETQYF. As DNA, the CDR3 is TGTGCCAGTAGTTGGGCAGGGGGCGCGGAGACCCAGTACTTC. The V call is TRBV19, the J call TRBJ2-5; 8 nucleotides align to TRBD1. This CDR3 spans 14 amino acids. Germline V gene sequence: CDR1 LNHDA, CDR2 SQIVND (reference sequence). Losses at the gene ends were 5 bases for V and 5 bases for J; bases not matched to a gene: 7.

The chain joins TRBV19 to TRBJ2-3; 11 positions match TRBD2. V lost 2 bases to trimming and J lost 3 bases; unmatched junction nucleotides: 10. The CDR3 covers 18 residues. CDR1 and CDR2 (germline): LNHDA, SQIVND (reference sequence). The CDR3 DNA reads TGTGCCAGTAGTATACGCCCTTTTAGCGGGGGGGCTACAGATACGCAGTATTTT. Its protein product is CASSIRPFSGGATDTQYF.

The chain couples TRBV9 to TRBJ1-1; the D gene is possibly TRBD1 (5 bases). V lost 4 bases and J 1 base, leaving 11 bases between the germline ends. The CDR3 sequence is 14 residues long. CDR1 and CDR2 from the germline V gene are SGDLS and YYNGEE. This chain's CDR3 is CASSSPTGNTEAFF. As DNA, the CDR3 is TGTGCCAGCAGCTCCCCCACAGGGAACACTGAAGCTTTCTTT.

V is TRBV7-9 and J is TRBJ2-5, with D unclear. The length of the CDR3 is 12 residues. Trimming shortened V by 0 bases and J by 10 bases, and 9 bases separated the two germline ends. CDR1 is SEHNR and CDR2 is FQNEAQ in the germline V gene (reference sequence). The CDR3 region is CASSLARLDQYF. The CDR3 DNA sequence: TGTGCCAGCAGCTTAGCGCGGTTGGACCAGTACTTC. Full variable domain (missing parts from reference TRBV7-9 and TRBJ2-5): DTGVSQNPRHKITKRGQNVTFRCDPISEHNRLYWYRQTLGQGPEFLTYFQNEAQLEKSRLLSDRFSAERPKGSFSTLEIQRTEQGDSAMYLCASSLARLDQYFGPGTRLLVL.

V and J are TRBV2 and TRBJ1-5; TRBD1 might be the D (6 bases). Germline V gives CDR1 SNHLY, CDR2 FYNNEI. The CDR3 runs to 15 residues. V lost 6 bases, J lost 2 bases, and 14 bases lay in between. The CDR3: CASRVRDNGNQPQHF. The CDR3 nucleotides read TGTGCCAGCAGAGTCCGGGACAACGGCAATCAGCCCCAGCATTTT.

This chain connects TRBV10-2 to TRBJ1-5, with unresolved D. CDR1 and CDR2 (germline): WSHSY, SAAADI. This CDR3 is built from 13 residues. With 4 bases removed from V and 3 bases from J, the gap between germline ends came to 7 bases. The CDR3 DNA reads TGCGCCAGCAGTGCGAACTACAATCAGCCCCAGCATTTT. It encodes CASSANYNQPQHF.

This clone was recorded only once. This chain connects TRBV7-3 to TRBJ1-1, with TRBD1 identical over 7 bases. Looked up from germline, CDR1 is SGHTA and CDR2 is FQGTGA. This CDR3 region has 16 residues. The trim removed 5 bases at V and 6 bases at J, leaving 15 bases unmatched. The CDR3 nucleotides are TGTGCCAGCAGCCCTACACCGGGCAGGGGGTATGCTGAAGCTTTCTTT. Amino acids: CASSPTPGRGYAEAFF.

The rearrangement uses TRBV5-5 and TRBJ1-2, with D possibly being TRBD1 (5 bases). Between the trimmed V and J ends, which lost 0 bases and 2 bases, there was a span of 14 bases. Germline-derived CDR1 and CDR2 are SGHKS and YYEKEE (reference sequence). The CDR3 runs 16 residues. For the CDR3, the DNA is TGTGCCAGCAGCTTGGCCTTGTATAGGGGAAACTATGGCTACACCTTC. Its protein is CASSLALYRGNYGYTF.

CDR3 nucleotide sequence: TGTGCCAGCAGCTTAGATCCAGGGTTGTACGGCTACACCTTC. Its protein product is CASSLDPGLYGYTF. The chain employs TRBV7-2 and TRBJ1-2, with D perhaps TRBD1 (5 bases). The CDR3 has 14 amino acids. Trimming cost V 1 base and J 8 bases, with 14 bases left between them. The V gene's germline CDR1 is SGHTA and CDR2 FQGNSA.